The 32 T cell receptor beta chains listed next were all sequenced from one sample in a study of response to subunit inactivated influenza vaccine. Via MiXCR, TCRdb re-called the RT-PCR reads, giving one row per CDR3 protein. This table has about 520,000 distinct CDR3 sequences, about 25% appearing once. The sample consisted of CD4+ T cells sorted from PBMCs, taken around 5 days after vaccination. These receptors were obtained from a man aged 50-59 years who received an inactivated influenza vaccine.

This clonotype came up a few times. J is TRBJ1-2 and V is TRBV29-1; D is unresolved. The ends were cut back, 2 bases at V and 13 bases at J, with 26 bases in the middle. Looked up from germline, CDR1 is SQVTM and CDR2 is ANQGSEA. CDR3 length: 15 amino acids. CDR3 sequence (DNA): TGCAGCGTTGAATCCCCGTTAGATCGGAACTTGGGATCCACCTTC. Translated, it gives CSVESPLDRNLGSTF.

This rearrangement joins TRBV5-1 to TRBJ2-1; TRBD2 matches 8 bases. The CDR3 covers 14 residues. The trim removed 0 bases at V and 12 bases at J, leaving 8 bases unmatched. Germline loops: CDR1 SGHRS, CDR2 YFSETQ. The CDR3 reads CASSLATSGGAQFF. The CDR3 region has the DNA TGCGCCAGCAGCTTGGCGACATCGGGAGGGGCGCAGTTCTTC.

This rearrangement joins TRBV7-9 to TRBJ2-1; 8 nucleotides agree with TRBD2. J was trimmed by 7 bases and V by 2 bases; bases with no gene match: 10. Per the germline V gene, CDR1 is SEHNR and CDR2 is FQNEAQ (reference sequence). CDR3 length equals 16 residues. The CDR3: CASSLREGLAGNEQFF. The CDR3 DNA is TGTGCCAGCAGCTTACGGGAGGGGCTAGCGGGTAATGAGCAGTTCTTC.

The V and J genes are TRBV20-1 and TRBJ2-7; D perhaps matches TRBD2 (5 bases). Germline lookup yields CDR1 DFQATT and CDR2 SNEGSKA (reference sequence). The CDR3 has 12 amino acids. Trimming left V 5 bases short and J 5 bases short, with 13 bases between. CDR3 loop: CSAEGSTDEQYF. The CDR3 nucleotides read TGCAGTGCTGAGGGCTCGACGGACGAGCAGTACTTC.

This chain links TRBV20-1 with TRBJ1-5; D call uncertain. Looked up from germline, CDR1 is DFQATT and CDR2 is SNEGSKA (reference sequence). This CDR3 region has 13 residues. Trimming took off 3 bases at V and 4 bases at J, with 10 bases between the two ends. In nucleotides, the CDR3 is TGCAGTGCTAGTAGGGCAGAGAATCAGCCCCAGCATTTT. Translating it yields CSASRAENQPQHF.

In DNA form, the CDR3 reads TGTGCCAGATCGAGGACAGGGGTGAATGAGCAGTTCTTC. Amino acids: CARSRTGVNEQFF. The gene calls are TRBV18 and TRBJ2-1; 9 nucleotides line up with TRBD1. In germline, CDR1 is KGHSH, CDR2 LQKENI. This CDR3 contains 13 residues. V lost 9 bases, J lost 7 bases, and 7 bases stayed unmatched.

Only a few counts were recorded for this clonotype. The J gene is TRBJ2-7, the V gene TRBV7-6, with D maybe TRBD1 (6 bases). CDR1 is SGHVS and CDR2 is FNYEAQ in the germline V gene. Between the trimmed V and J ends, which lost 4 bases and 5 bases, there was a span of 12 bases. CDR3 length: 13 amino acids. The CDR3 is CASSYTGTHEQYF. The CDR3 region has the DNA TGTGCCAGCAGCTATACAGGGACCCACGAGCAGTACTTC.

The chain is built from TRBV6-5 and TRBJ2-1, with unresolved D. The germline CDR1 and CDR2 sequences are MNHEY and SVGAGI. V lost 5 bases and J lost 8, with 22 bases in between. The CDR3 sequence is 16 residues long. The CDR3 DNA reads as TGTGCCAGCAGTCCCTCGCCCCAGACCCAATTCTATGAGCAGTTCTTC. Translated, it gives CASSPSPQTQFYEQFF.

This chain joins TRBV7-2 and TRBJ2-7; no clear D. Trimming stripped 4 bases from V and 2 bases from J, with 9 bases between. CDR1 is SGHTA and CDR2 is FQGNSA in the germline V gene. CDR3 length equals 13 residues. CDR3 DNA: TGTGCCAGCAGCTCCGACCTTCCCTACGAGCAGTACTTC. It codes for CASSSDLPYEQYF. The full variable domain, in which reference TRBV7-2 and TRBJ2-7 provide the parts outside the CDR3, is GAGVSQSPSNKVTEKGKDVELRCDPISGHTALYWYRQSLGQGLEFLIYFQGNSAPDKSGLPSDRFSAERTGGSVSTLTIQRTQQEDSAVYLCASSSDLPYEQYFGPGTRLTVT.

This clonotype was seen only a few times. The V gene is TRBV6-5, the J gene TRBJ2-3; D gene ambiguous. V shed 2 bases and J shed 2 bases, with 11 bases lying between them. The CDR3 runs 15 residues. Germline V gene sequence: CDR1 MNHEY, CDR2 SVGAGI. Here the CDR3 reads CASSYGSKNTDTQYF. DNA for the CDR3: TGTGCCAGCAGTTACGGGTCGAAAAACACAGATACGCAGTATTTT.

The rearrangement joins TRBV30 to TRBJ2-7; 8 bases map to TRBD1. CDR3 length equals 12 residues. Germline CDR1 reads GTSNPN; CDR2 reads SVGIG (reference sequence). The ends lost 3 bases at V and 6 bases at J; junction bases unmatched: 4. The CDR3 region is CAWSSRGLEQYF. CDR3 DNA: TGTGCCTGGAGCTCCAGGGGGCTCGAGCAGTACTTC.

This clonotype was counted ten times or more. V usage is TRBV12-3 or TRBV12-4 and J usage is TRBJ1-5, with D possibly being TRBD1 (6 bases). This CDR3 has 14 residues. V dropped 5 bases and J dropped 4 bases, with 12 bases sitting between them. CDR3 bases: TGTGCCAGCAGTACACAGGGTTGGAATCAGCCCCAGCATTTT. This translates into CASSTQGWNQPQHF.

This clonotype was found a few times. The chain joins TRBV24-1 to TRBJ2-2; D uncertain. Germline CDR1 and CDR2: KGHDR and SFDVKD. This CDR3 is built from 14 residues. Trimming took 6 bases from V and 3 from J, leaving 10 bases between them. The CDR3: CATSSPTYTGELFF. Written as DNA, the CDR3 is TGTGCCACCAGTTCCCCGACCTACACCGGGGAGCTGTTTTTT.

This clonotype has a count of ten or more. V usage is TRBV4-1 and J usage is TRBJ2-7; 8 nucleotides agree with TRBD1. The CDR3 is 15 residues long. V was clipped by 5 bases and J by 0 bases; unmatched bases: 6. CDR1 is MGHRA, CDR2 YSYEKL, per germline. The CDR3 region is CASSSRTGSSYEQYF. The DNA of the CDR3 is TGCGCCAGCAGCAGTCGGACAGGGAGCTCCTACGAGCAGTACTTC.

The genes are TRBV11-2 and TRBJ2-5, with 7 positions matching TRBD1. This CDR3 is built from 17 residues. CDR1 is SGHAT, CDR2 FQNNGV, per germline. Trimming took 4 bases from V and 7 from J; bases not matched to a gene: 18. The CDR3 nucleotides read TGTGCCAGCAGCTCCCTTAGGGGGCTCCAACCTCGGGGGACCCAGTACTTC. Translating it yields CASSSLRGLQPRGTQYF.

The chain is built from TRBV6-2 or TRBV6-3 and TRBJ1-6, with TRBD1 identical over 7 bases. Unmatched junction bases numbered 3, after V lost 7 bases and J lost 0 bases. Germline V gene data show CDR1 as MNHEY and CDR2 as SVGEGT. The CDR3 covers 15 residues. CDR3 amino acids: CASTRDSSYNSPLHF. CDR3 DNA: TGTGCCAGCACCCGGGACAGCTCCTATAATTCACCCCTCCACTTT.

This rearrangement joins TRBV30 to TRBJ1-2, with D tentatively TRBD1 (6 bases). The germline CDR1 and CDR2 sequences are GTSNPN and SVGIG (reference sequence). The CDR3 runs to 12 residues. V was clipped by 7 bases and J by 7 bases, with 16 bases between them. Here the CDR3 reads CASAGQTGGYTF. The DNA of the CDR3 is TGTGCCTCCGCGGGACAAACGGGTGGCTACACCTTC.

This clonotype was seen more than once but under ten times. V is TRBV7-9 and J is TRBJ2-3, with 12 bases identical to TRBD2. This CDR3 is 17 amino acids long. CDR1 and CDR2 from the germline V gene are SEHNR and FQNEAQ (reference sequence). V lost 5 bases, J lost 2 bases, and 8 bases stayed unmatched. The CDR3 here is CASSETSGGPFTDTQYF. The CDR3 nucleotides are TGTGCCAGCAGCGAGACTAGCGGGGGACCGTTCACAGATACGCAGTATTTT.

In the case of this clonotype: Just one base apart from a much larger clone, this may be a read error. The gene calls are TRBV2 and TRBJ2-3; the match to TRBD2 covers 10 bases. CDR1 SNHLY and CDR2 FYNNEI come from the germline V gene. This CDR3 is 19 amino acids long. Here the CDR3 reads CACSFFPSGRRDRTDTQYF. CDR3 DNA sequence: TGTGCCTGCAGTTTTTTTCCTAGCGGGAGACGGGATCGCACAGATACGCAGTATTTT.

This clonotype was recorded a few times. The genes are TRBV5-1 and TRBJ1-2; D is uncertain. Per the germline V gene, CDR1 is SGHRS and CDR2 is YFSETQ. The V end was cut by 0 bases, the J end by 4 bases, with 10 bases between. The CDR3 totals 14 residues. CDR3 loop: CASSLARPAYGYTF. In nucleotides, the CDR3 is TGCGCCAGCAGCTTGGCCCGACCTGCCTATGGCTACACCTTC.

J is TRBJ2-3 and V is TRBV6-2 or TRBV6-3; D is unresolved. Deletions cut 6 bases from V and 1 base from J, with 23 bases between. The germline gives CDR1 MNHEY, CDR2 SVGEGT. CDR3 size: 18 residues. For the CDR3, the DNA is TGTGCCAGCAGCCTATTACCCCTAACTCCAGATCGCACAGATACGCAGTATTTT. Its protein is CASSLLPLTPDRTDTQYF.

The chain's CDR3 is CSARDVAGGLNEQFF. The CDR3 DNA reads as TGCAGTGCTAGAGATGTTGCGGGAGGGTTAAATGAGCAGTTCTTC. The chain couples TRBV20-1 to TRBJ2-1; 9 bases are shared with TRBD2. Germline CDR1 DFQATT, CDR2 SNEGSKA (reference sequence). V shed 0 bases and J 7 bases; nucleotides not matched to a gene: 7. The CDR3 spans 15 residues.

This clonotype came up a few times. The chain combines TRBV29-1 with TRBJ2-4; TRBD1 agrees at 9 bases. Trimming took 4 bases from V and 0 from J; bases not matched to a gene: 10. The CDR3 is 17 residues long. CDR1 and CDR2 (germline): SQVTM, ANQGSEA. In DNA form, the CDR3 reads TGCAGCGTTGCAGGGACAGGGAGTACCCTAGCCAAAAACATTCAGTACTTC. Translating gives CSVAGTGSTLAKNIQYF.

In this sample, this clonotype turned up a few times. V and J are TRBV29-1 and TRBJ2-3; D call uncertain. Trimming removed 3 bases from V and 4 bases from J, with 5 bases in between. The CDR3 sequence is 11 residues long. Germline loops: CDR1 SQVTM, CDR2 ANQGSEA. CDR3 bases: TGCAGCGTTGAGTGGGCAGATACGCAGTATTTT. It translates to CSVEWADTQYF.

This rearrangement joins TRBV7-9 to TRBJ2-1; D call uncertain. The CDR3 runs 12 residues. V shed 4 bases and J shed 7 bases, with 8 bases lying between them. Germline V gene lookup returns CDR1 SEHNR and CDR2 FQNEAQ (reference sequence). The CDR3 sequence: CASSYHSNEQFF. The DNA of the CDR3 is TGTGCCAGCAGCTATCACAGTAATGAGCAGTTCTTC.

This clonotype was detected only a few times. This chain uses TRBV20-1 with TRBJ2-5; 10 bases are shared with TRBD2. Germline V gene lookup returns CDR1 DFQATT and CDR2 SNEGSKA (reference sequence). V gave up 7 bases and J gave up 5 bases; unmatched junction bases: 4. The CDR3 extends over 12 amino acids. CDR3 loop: CSVSSGSETQYF. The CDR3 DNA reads TGCAGTGTTTCTAGCGGGAGCGAGACCCAGTACTTC.

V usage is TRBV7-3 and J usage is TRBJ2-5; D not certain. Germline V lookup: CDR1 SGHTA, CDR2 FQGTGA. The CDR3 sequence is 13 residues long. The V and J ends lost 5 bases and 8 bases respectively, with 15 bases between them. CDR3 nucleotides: TGTGCCAGCAGCGTCACAGTGCCTGGTACCCAGTACTTC. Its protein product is CASSVTVPGTQYF.

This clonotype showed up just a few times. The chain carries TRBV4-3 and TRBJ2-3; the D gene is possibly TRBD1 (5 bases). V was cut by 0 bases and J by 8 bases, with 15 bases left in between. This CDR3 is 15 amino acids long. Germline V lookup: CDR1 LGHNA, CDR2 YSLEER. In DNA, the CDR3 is TGCGCCAGCAGCCAAGATCAGGGCCTCACGGGTACGCAGTATTTT. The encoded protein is CASSQDQGLTGTQYF.

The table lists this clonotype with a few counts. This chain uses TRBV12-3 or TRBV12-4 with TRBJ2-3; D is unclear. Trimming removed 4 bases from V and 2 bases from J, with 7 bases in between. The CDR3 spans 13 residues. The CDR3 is CASSWQNTDTQYF. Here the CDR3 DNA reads TGTGCCAGCAGTTGGCAAAACACAGATACGCAGTATTTT.

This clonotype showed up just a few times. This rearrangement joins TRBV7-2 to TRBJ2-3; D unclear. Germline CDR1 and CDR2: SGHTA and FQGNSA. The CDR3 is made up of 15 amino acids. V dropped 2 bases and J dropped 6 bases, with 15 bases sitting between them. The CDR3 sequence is CASSLMGAGFDTQYF. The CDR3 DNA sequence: TGTGCCAGCAGCTTAATGGGTGCCGGGTTTGATACGCAGTATTTT. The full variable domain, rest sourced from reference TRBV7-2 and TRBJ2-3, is GAGVSQSPSNKVTEKGKDVELRCDPISGHTALYWYRQSLGQGLEFLIYFQGNSAPDKSGLPSDRFSAERTGGSVSTLTIQRTQQEDSAVYLCASSLMGAGFDTQYFGPGTRLTVL.

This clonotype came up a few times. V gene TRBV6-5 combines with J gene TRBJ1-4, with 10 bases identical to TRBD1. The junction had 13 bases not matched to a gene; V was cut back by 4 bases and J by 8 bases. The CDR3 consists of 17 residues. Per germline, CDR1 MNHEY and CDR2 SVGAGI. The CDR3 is CASSSIWDRGLREKLFF. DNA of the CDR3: TGTGCCAGCAGTTCCATATGGGACAGGGGTTTGAGAGAAAAACTGTTTTTT.

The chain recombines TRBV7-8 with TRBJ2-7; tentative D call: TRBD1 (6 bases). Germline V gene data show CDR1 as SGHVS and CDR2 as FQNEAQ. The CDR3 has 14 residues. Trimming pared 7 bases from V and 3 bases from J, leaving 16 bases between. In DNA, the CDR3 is TGTGCCAGCACCGTCCTTGGGGGCAGCTACGAGCAGTACTTC. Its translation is CASTVLGGSYEQYF.